Listed below are T cell receptor beta chains from one sample, sequenced in a study of blood T cells in healthy people across ages. MiXCR was run by TCRdb on the 5' RACE reads, yielding one entry per CDR3 protein. Here the sample spans some 1,000,000 distinct CDR3 sequences, approximately 26% being singletons. The data were also submitted as part of a second study, on T cells of mothers and their children.

The sequenced material came from blood. The origin of the receptors is a girl aged 2-10 years in good health. Both conserved end residues are part of each CDR3. Each record gives: D gene, V gene, J gene, clone size, CDR3 DNA, CDR3 protein. A D gene is named only where the DNA matches it firmly. Size is omitted from some rows. Given values are once, few, many or a class for expanded clones.

>-|TRBV5-1|TRBJ2-7|-
TGCGCCAGCAGAGTGGCGGTTCGGGAAGGCTTCGAGCAGTACTTC
CASRVAVREGFEQYF
>TRBD2|TRBV28|TRBJ2-7|few
TGTGCCAGCAGTTCTGGCCCTGGGGGGGTGTACGAGCAGTACTTC
CASSSGPGGVYEQYF
>-|TRBV7-2|TRBJ2-5|few
TGTGCCAGCAGCCCAGACCTTTTCCAAGAGACCCAGTACTTC
CASSPDLFQETQYF
>-|TRBV9|TRBJ2-5|few
TGTGCCAGCAGCGTGGCCGCCGGGGAGACCCAGTACTTC
CASSVAAGETQYF
>-|TRBV19|TRBJ1-2|-
TGTGCCAGTAGTCTCAGGGTATCCCGTTCGGGTAACTATGGCTACACCTTC
CASSLRVSRSGNYGYTF
>TRBD1|TRBV2|TRBJ1-2|-
TGTGCCAGCAGAGTTACAGGGGCTAACTATGGCTACACCTTC
CASRVTGANYGYTF
>-|TRBV20-1|TRBJ2-4|-
TGCAGTGCGAACCATCCCCCCCAGACAGGGAGGATTCAGTACTTC
CSANHPPQTGRIQYF
>-|TRBV5-1|TRBJ2-1|few
TGCGCCAGCAGCGATTCAAACCGGGGCGAGCAGTTCTTC
CASSDSNRGEQFF
>-|TRBV4-3|TRBJ2-1|few
TGCGCCAGCAGCCAAGATCATAGGCAGGGGGGGTACAATGAGCAGTTCTTC
CASSQDHRQGGYNEQFF
>-|TRBV10-3|TRBJ2-1|-
TGTGCCATCAGTGGGCTAGCCGACAATGAGCAGTTCTTC
CAISGLADNEQFF
>-|TRBV12-3/TRBV12-4|TRBJ1-2|-
TGTGCCAGCAGTTTAGGAGGTGGGGAAGGAGATGGCTACACCTTC
CASSLGGGEGDGYTF
>TRBD1|TRBV10-2|TRBJ1-2|many
TGCGCCAGCAGTCCGACAGGGTTCTATGGCTACACCTTC
CASSPTGFYGYTF
>-|TRBV5-6|TRBJ1-1|-
TGTGCCAGCAGCCCTTGGGGGGCTATTGAAGCTTTCTTT
CASSPWGAIEAFF
>TRBD2|TRBV12-3/TRBV12-4|TRBJ2-3|-
TGTGCCAGCAGTGTCCAGACTAGCGGGGCTAGCACAGATACGCAGTATTTT
CASSVQTSGASTDTQYF
>TRBD2|TRBV5-1|TRBJ2-3|-
TGCGCCAGCAGCTCGCCTTCCTTAGCGGGGCCGGCAGATACGCAGTATTTT
CASSSPSLAGPADTQYF
>TRBD2|TRBV28|TRBJ2-5|-
TGTGCCAGCAGACTAGCGGGGGTCCAAGAGACCCAGTACTTC
CASRLAGVQETQYF
>-|TRBV6-4|TRBJ1-5|few
TGTACCAGCAGGGGTCGGCAGCCCCAGCATTTT
CTSRGRQPQHF
>-|TRBV7-8|TRBJ2-5|few
TGTGCCAGCAGCACGGCCGGGACCCAGTACTTC
CASSTAGTQYF
>-|TRBV29-1|TRBJ2-7|few
TGCAGCGTTGGTGTCTCGGAAGGGCAGTACTTC
CSVGVSEGQYF
>-|TRBV6-5|TRBJ1-4|-
TGTGCCAGCAGTTACTCGTATGCCCCCCGTGAAAAACTGTTTTTT
CASSYSYAPREKLFF
>-|TRBV6-5|TRBJ2-4|many
TGTGCCAGCACCCCCCGGACCTTAGCCAAAAACATTCAGTACTTC
CASTPRTLAKNIQYF
>-|TRBV9|TRBJ2-3|few
TGTGCCAGCAGCGTAGGGGTAGGTAGGGCTTCAGATACGCAGTATTTT
CASSVGVGRASDTQYF
>TRBD2|TRBV12-3/TRBV12-4|TRBJ2-3|-
TGTGCCAGCAGTTTATTCGGGGGGGGCACAGATACGCAGTATTTT
CASSLFGGGTDTQYF
>TRBD1|TRBV12-5|TRBJ1-5|once
TGTGCTACTGGAACTCCGGGACAGATGAATCAGCCCCAGCATTTT
CATGTPGQMNQPQHF
>-|TRBV7-8|TRBJ2-7|-
TGTGCCAGCAGCCCCTACCTGGGAGATCAGTACTTC
CASSPYLGDQYF
>TRBD1|TRBV27|TRBJ1-6|few
TGTGCCAGCAGTTTCCAGCCGGGACAGGGGAATTCACCCCTCCACTTT
CASSFQPGQGNSPLHF
>TRBD1|TRBV20-1|TRBJ2-5|-
TGCAGTGCTGCCGACGGGACAGGGGGAAGAGAGACCCAGTACTTC
CSAADGTGGRETQYF
>-|TRBV4-1|TRBJ2-1|few
TGCGCCAGCAGCCAAGGGGGGCTCCTAGCCCACCCTTGGGACTCCTACAATGAGCAGTTCTTC
CASSQGGLLAHPWDSYNEQFF
>-|TRBV28|TRBJ1-5|-
TGTGGGGTGGCCTCACTCTATAGCAATCAGCCCCAGCATTTT
CGVASLYSNQPQHF
>-|TRBV7-9|TRBJ2-2|-
TGTGCCAGCAGCTTAGCGCTCATGGGGGCCCATCGGGGCACCGGGGAGCTGTTTTTT
CASSLALMGAHRGTGELFF
>TRBD1|TRBV5-1|TRBJ1-4|few
TGCGCCAGCAGCTTCGGACAGGAGGGTGAAAAACTGTTTTTT
CASSFGQEGEKLFF
>TRBD1|TRBV29-1|TRBJ2-1|few
TGCAGCGGGGACAGGGGGGTTAACAATGAGCAGTTCTTC
CSGDRGVNNEQFF
>TRBD1|TRBV6-1|TRBJ2-2|-
TGTGCCAGTAAGACAGGGGGAAGGACCGGGGAGCTGTTTTTT
CASKTGGRTGELFF
>TRBD2|TRBV3-1|TRBJ2-7|few
TGTGCCGGCAGCCCTAGCGGGAGGGCCCCCTACGAGCAGTACTTC
CAGSPSGRAPYEQYF
>-|TRBV28|TRBJ2-1|-
TGTGCCAGCAGTCACACACATGAGCAGTTCTTC
CASSHTHEQFF
>-|TRBV29-1|TRBJ1-1|few
TGCAGCGTCGTTCCTTTAATGAACACTGAAGCTTTCTTT
CSVVPLMNTEAFF
>-|TRBV12-3/TRBV12-4|TRBJ2-7|-
TGTGCCAGCAGTTTAGGTCCCTCGGGGGCCTACGAGCAGTACTTC
CASSLGPSGAYEQYF
>TRBD2|TRBV7-9|TRBJ2-1|-
TGTGCCAGCAGCCCAGGGACTAGCAGGGACAATGAGCAGTTCTTC
CASSPGTSRDNEQFF
>-|TRBV6-2/TRBV6-3|TRBJ2-5|few
TGTGCCAGCAGTTATTGGCAGGTTGGAGAAGAGACCCAGTACTTC
CASSYWQVGEETQYF
>-|TRBV6-6|TRBJ2-7|few
TGTGCCAGCACCGTGGGAAACCCCTACGAGCAGTACTTC
CASTVGNPYEQYF
>-|TRBV2|TRBJ2-5|few
TGTGCCAGCAGCGCCAATCCCATTTGGGGAGAGACCCAGTACTTC
CASSANPIWGETQYF
>TRBD1|TRBV4-1|TRBJ2-7|-
TGCGCCAGCAGCTCTGGGACAGGGCCCTCCTACGAGCAGTACTTC
CASSSGTGPSYEQYF
>-|TRBV27|TRBJ1-1|-
TGTGCCAGCAGTTTGACCCGACACAGCACTGAAGCTTTCTTT
CASSLTRHSTEAFF
>-|TRBV4-2|TRBJ1-4|few
TGTGCCAGCAGCCAAGAAAGGGCAGGGAAGGAAAAACTGTTTTTT
CASSQERAGKEKLFF
>-|TRBV9|TRBJ1-3|-
TGTGCCAGCAGCGTAGAAGGGGGGGCTGGAAACACCATATATTTT
CASSVEGGAGNTIYF
>-|TRBV9|TRBJ2-3|-
TGTGCCAGCAGCGTAGTGGCTAGCACAGATACGCAGTATTTT
CASSVVASTDTQYF
>TRBD2|TRBV7-8|TRBJ2-5|few
TGTGCCAGCAGCTTTTACGGGGGGTCCCAAGAGACCCAGTACTTC
CASSFYGGSQETQYF
>-|TRBV2|TRBJ2-3|few
TGTGCCAGCACTCCGGAGGAGGGGGCTTATCAAGATACGCAGTATTTT
CASTPEEGAYQDTQYF
>TRBD2|TRBV7-9|TRBJ2-2|few
TGTGCCAGCAGCTTTAAGTCCTCCGGGACTAGCGGTAACACCGGGGAGCTGTTTTTT
CASSFKSSGTSGNTGELFF
>-|TRBV11-2|TRBJ2-3|-
TGTGCCAGCAGCTTAACGTGGGCTCGCACAGATACGCAGTATTTT
CASSLTWARTDTQYF